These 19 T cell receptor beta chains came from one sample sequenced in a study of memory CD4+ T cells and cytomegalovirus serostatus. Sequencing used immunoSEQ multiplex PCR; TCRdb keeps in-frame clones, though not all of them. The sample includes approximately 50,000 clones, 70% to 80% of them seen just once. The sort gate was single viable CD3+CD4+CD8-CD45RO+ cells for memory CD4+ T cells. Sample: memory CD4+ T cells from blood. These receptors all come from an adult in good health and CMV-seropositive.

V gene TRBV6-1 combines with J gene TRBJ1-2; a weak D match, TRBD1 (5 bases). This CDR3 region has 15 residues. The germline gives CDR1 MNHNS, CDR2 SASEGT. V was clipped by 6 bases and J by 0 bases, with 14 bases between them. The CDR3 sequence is CASSGGWVTNYGYTF. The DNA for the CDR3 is TGTGCCAGCAGCGGGGGATGGGTAACTAACTATGGCTACACCTTC.

CDR3 amino acids: CASKPQRARETQYF. CDR3 DNA sequence: TGTGCCAGCAAACCACAGAGGGCTCGGGAGACCCAGTACTTC. The genes are TRBV28 and TRBJ2-5; the D gene is possibly TRBD2 (5 bases). CDR1 is MDHEN and CDR2 is SYDVKM in the germline V gene. This CDR3 region has 14 residues. The V gene lost 7 bases and the J gene lost 5 bases, with 17 bases spanning the gap. Full variable domain (outside the CDR3, taken from reference TRBV28 and TRBJ2-5): DVKVTQSSRYLVKRTGEKVFLECVQDMDHENMFWYRQDPGLGLRLIYFSYDVKMKEKGDIPEGYSVSREKKERFSLILESASTNQTSMYLCASKPQRARETQYFGPGTRLLVL.

CDR3 sequence (DNA): TGTGCCAGTAAGTATTACGAGCAGTACTTC. Translation: CASKYYEQYF. The chain uses TRBV19 and TRBJ2-7; unclear D gene. The V and J ends lost 7 bases and 4 bases respectively, with 5 bases between them. The germline V gene encodes CDR1 LNHDA and CDR2 SQIVND (reference sequence). The CDR3 extends over 10 amino acids.

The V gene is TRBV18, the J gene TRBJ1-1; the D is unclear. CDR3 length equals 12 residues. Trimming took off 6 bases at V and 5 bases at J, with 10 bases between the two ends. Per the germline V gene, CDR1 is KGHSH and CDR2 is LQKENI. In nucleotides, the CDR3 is TGTGCCAGCTCCGTTGCGGGTACTGAAGCTTTCTTT. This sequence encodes CASSVAGTEAFF.

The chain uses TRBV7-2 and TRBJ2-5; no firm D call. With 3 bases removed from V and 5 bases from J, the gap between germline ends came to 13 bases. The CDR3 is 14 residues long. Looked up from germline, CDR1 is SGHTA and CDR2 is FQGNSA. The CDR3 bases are TGTGCCAGCAGCTTCGGTAGGGCGTCCGAGACCCAGTACTTC. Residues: CASSFGRASETQYF.

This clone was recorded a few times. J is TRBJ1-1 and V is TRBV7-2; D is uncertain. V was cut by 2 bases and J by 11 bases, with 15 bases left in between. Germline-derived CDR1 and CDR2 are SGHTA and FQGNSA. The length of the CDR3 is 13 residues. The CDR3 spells CASSLLSGREAFF. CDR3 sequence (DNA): TGTGCCAGCAGCTTACTTTCGGGCAGAGAGGCTTTCTTT.

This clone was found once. Here the CDR3 reads CSGAGGGAGGADTQYF. The CDR3 DNA reads TGCAGCGGAGCAGGAGGAGGAGCGGGAGGGGCAGATACGCAGTATTTT. The chain is built from TRBV29-1 and TRBJ2-3, with 10 bases lining up with TRBD2. The CDR3 covers 16 residues. V was pared by 7 bases and J by 4 bases, with 14 bases of the junction left unmatched. Germline V gene sequence: CDR1 SQVTM, CDR2 ANQGSEA.

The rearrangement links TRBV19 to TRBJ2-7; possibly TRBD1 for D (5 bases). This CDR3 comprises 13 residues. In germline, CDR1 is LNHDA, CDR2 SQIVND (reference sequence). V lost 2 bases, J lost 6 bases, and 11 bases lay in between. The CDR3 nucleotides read TGTGCCAGTAGTATAAACGGTAGGGGCGAGCAGTACTTC. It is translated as CASSINGRGEQYF.

In nucleotides, the CDR3 is TGTGCCTGCTGGGACCGAGCTAACTATGGCTACACCTTC. It specifies CACWDRANYGYTF. V usage is TRBV30 and J usage is TRBJ1-2; tentative D call: TRBD1 (5 bases). Trimming removed 6 bases from V and 0 bases from J, with 11 bases in between. Per the germline V gene, CDR1 is GTSNPN and CDR2 is SVGIG (reference sequence). The CDR3 has 13 residues.

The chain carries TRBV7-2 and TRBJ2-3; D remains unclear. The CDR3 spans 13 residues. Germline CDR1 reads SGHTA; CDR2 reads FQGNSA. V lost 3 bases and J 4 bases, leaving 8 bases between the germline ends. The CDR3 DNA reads TGTGCCAGCAGCTTGAACCCAGCAGATACGCAGTATTTT. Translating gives CASSLNPADTQYF.

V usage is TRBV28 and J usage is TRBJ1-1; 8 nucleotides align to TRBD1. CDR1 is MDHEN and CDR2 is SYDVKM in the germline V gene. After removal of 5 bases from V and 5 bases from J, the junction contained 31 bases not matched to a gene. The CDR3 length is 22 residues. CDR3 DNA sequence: TGTGCCAGCAGTCCGCTTGACTGGGTCGGAACAGGGGGGGATATAAGGGGTACTGAAGCTTTCTTT. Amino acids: CASSPLDWVGTGGDIRGTEAFF.

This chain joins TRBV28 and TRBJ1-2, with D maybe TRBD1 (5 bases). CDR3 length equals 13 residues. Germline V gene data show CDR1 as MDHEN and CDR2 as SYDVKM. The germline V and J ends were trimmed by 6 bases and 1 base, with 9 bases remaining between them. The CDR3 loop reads CASRLQGNYGYTF. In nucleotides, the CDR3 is TGTGCCAGCAGACTCCAGGGTAACTATGGCTACACCTTC.

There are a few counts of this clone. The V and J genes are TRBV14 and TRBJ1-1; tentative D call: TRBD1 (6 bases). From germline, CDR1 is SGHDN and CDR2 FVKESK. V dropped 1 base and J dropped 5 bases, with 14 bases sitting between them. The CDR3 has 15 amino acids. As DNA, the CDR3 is TGTGCCAGCAGCCAAGCCCGGACAGACCGGACTGAAGCTTTCTTT. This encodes CASSQARTDRTEAFF.

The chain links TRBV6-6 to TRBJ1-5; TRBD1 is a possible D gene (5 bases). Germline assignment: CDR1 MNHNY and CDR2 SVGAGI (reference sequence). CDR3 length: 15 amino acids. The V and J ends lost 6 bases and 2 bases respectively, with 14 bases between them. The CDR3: CASRGDGGGNQPQHF. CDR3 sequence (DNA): TGTGCCAGCAGAGGGGACGGGGGAGGCAATCAGCCCCAGCATTTT.

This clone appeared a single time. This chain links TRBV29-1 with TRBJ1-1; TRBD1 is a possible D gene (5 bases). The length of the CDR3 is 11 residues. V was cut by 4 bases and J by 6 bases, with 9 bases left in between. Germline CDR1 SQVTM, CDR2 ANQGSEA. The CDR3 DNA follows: TGCAGCGTTGCAGGGACCGCTGAAGCTTTCTTT. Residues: CSVAGTAEAFF.

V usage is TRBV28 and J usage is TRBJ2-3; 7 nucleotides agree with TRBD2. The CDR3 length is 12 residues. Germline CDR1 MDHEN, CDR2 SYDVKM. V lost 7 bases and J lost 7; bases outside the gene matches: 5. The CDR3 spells CASNVAGHTQYF. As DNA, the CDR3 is TGTGCCAGCAATGTAGCGGGCCATACGCAGTATTTT.

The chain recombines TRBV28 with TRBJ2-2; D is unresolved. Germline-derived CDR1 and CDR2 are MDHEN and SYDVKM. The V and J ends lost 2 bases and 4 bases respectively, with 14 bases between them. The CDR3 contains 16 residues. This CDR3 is CASSLPSGALTGELFF. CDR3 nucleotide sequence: TGTGCCAGCAGTTTACCCTCCGGTGCCCTCACCGGGGAGCTGTTTTTT.

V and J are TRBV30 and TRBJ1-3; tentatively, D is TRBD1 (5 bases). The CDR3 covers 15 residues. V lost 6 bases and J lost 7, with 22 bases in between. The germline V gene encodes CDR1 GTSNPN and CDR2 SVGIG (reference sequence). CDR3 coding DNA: TGTGCCTGCCCCCTACCCCAGGGAGGTGGGAACACCATATATTTT. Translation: CACPLPQGGGNTIYF.

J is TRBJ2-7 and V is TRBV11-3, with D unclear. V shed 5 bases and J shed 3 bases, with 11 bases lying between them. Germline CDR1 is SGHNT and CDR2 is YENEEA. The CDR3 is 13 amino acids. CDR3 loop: CASSLQVNYEQYV. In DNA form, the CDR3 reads TGTGCCAGCAGCCTCCAGGTCAACTACGAGCAGTACGTC.